The 11 T cell receptor beta chains below were found in one sample sequenced in a study of T-cell memory formation after mild COVID-19. TCRdb ran MiXCR on the 5' RACE reads and lists one entry per CDR3 protein. The data contain under 450,000 distinct CDR3 sequences, more than 20% of them singletons. The sequenced material came from PBMCs or a T cell subset sorted from them (not recorded which). Receptor source: a man aged 18-30 years who had mild COVID-19 (a few samples of this study predate the infection). Cell type and time point are not known.

This clonotype was observed a few times. The chain links TRBV28 to TRBJ1-5; perhaps TRBD1 as D (5 bases). This CDR3 has 13 residues. Trimming left V 10 bases short and J 4 bases short, with 14 bases between. The germline gives CDR1 MDHEN, CDR2 SYDVKM. The CDR3 nucleotides are TGTGCCACCAGGGTTTCCTTAAATCAGCCCCAGCATTTT. Protein sequence: CATRVSLNQPQHF.

This clonotype was seen only a few times. This chain joins TRBV3-1 and TRBJ2-1; possibly TRBD1 for D (5 bases). The CDR3 has 13 amino acids. Germline assignment: CDR1 LGHDT and CDR2 YNNKEL (reference sequence). Deletions cut 4 bases from V and 7 bases from J, with 11 bases between. In DNA, the CDR3 is TGTGCCAGCAGCCCAGGGTTGGGGAATGAGCAGTTCTTC. This codes for CASSPGLGNEQFF.

The V gene is TRBV19, the J gene TRBJ2-5; a possible D gene is TRBD2 (6 bases). The J call may be wrong; the DNA end is better matched by TRBJ2-7. Germline values: CDR1 LNHDA, CDR2 SQIVND (reference sequence). The CDR3 has 11 amino acids. CDR3 amino acids: CASISGGEQYF. Written as DNA, the CDR3 is TGTGCCAGTATATCCGGGGGCGAGCAGTACTTC.

This rearrangement joins TRBV10-3 to TRBJ1-3, with D uncertain. This CDR3 is built from 15 residues. The germline CDR1 and CDR2 sequences are ENHRY and SYGVKD. Trimming cost V 2 bases and J 0 bases, with 8 bases left between them. The CDR3 sequence is CAISEASSSGNTIYF. The CDR3 DNA reads TGTGCCATCAGTGAGGCGAGTTCCTCTGGAAACACCATATATTTT.

The V gene is TRBV5-5, the J gene TRBJ1-1; TRBD1 agrees at 7 bases. The CDR3 has 13 residues. CDR1 is SGHKS and CDR2 is YYEKEE in the germline V gene (reference sequence). V lost 5 bases, J lost 6 bases, and 7 bases stayed unmatched. CDR3 DNA: TGTGCCAGCAGACTTCGACAGGGCGCTGAAGCTTTCTTT. This translates into CASRLRQGAEAFF.

This clonotype was seen more than once but under ten times. The CDR3 region is CASSYWGQARYGYTF. The DNA of the CDR3 is TGTGCCAGCAGTTACTGGGGACAGGCCCGTTATGGCTACACCTTC. J is TRBJ1-2 and V is TRBV6-5; 8 bases line up with TRBD1. The V gene end was trimmed by 1 base and the J gene end by 5 bases; junction bases not matched to a gene: 6. This CDR3 has 15 amino acids. The germline V gene encodes CDR1 MNHEY and CDR2 SVGAGI.

This clonotype occurred a few times. The V gene is TRBV5-5, the J gene TRBJ2-1, with D perhaps TRBD1 (5 bases). Trimming cost V 1 base and J 12 bases, with 20 bases left between them. The CDR3 is 15 amino acids. Germline CDR1 is SGHKS and CDR2 is YYEKEE (reference sequence). The CDR3 region is CASSLSETVTLGQFF. DNA for the CDR3: TGTGCCAGCAGCTTGAGTGAGACAGTTACCTTAGGGCAGTTCTTC.

This clonotype was found a few times. The genes are TRBV4-3 and TRBJ2-2; D possibly matches TRBD1 or TRBD2 (6 bases each). This CDR3 has 16 amino acids. Germline V gene lookup returns CDR1 LGHNA and CDR2 YSLEER. Trimming took off 1 base at V and 6 bases at J, with 15 bases between the two ends. CDR3 loop: CASSQGLPGEAGELFF. The CDR3 nucleotides read TGCGCCAGCAGCCAAGGACTACCAGGGGAGGCCGGGGAGCTGTTTTTT.

The chain joins TRBV4-3 to TRBJ2-6; TRBD1 might be the D (5 bases). CDR1 and CDR2 (germline): LGHNA, YSLEER. The V end was cut by 0 bases, the J end by 2 bases, with 11 bases between. The CDR3 covers 17 residues. The CDR3: CASSQDPKGTGANVLTF. CDR3 in DNA: TGCGCCAGCAGCCAAGATCCGAAGGGGACTGGGGCCAACGTCCTGACTTTC.

The rearrangement joins TRBV6-6 to TRBJ2-1; D unclear. This CDR3 spans 15 amino acids. Germline loops: CDR1 MNHNY, CDR2 SVGAGI (reference sequence). V shed 2 bases and J shed 1 base, with 9 bases lying between them. The CDR3 DNA reads as TGTGCCAGCAGTTACCGGTCGGCATCCTACAATGAGCAGTTCTTC. It translates to CASSYRSASYNEQFF.

V usage is TRBV20-1 and J usage is TRBJ2-1; 13 bases are shared with TRBD2. There are 14 residues in the CDR3. Unmatched junction bases numbered 3, after V lost 4 bases and J lost 6 bases. The germline CDR1 and CDR2 sequences are DFQATT and SNEGSKA (reference sequence). The chain's CDR3 is CSAKGLAGFNEQFF. In nucleotides, the CDR3 is TGCAGTGCTAAGGGACTAGCGGGGTTCAATGAGCAGTTCTTC.